These 29 T cell receptor beta chains came from one sample sequenced in a study of blood T cell repertoires in COVID-19. Clones were sequenced by immunoSEQ multiplex PCR, and TCRdb holds only the in-frame ones, with some missing. The profile shows about 160,000 clones, over 70% of them singletons. Sample: peripheral blood. The receptors were sampled from a woman aged 80 or over with active or convalescent COVID-19.

V usage is TRBV5-1 and J usage is TRBJ1-6; D is uncertain. V gave up 0 bases and J gave up 0 bases, with 7 bases separating them. CDR1 is SGHRS and CDR2 is YFSETQ in the germline V gene. The CDR3 has 16 amino acids. CDR3 amino acids: CASSLEAGSYNSPLHF. CDR3 DNA: TGCGCCAGCAGCTTGGAAGCAGGCTCCTATAATTCACCCCTCCACTTT.

The chain employs TRBV20-1 and TRBJ2-7; no definite D call. CDR1 and CDR2 (germline): DFQATT, SNEGSKA (reference sequence). This CDR3 has 14 residues. V was cut by 3 bases and J by 6 bases, with 18 bases left in between. The chain's CDR3 is CSASKGGPQPEQYF. For the CDR3, the DNA is TGCAGTGCTAGTAAAGGCGGTCCTCAACCCGAGCAGTACTTC.

This clone was picked up a small number of times. The rearrangement links TRBV6-4 to TRBJ2-2; TRBD1 agrees at 11 bases. CDR1 is MRHNA and CDR2 is SNTAGT in the germline V gene. J gave up 6 bases and V 1 base, and 4 bases lay outside the gene matches. The CDR3 contains 16 residues. The CDR3 is CASSDYGQGASGELFF. CDR3 sequence (DNA): TGTGCCAGCAGTGACTATGGACAGGGGGCCTCCGGGGAGCTGTTTTTT.

The CDR3 bases are TGTGCCAGCAGAACCCGACAGAACACTGAAGCTTTCTTT. The encoded protein is CASRTRQNTEAFF. The chain employs TRBV12-3 or TRBV12-4 and TRBJ1-1; unclear D gene. The germline V and J ends were trimmed by 6 bases and 1 base, with 9 bases remaining between them. The CDR3 length is 13 residues.

The chain employs TRBV27 and TRBJ1-4, with D tentatively TRBD1 (6 bases). The CDR3 is 15 residues long. Trimming cost V 5 bases and J 5 bases, with 15 bases left between them. The germline CDR1 and CDR2 sequences are MNHEY and SMNVEV (reference sequence). The CDR3 region has the DNA TGTGCCAGCAGTGTCAGCGGGGGGCAAAATGAAAAACTGTTTTTT. Its protein is CASSVSGGQNEKLFF.

CDR3 sequence: CASSGLGGAQDTQYF. The CDR3 DNA sequence: TGCGCCAGCAGCGGTTTGGGGGGGGCGCAGGATACGCAGTATTTT. The rearrangement links TRBV5-1 to TRBJ2-3; maybe TRBD2 (7 bases). This CDR3 contains 15 residues. With 4 bases removed from V and 6 bases from J, the gap between germline ends came to 18 bases. The germline V gene encodes CDR1 SGHRS and CDR2 YFSETQ.

The chain uses TRBV10-3 and TRBJ1-5; 8 bases align to TRBD1. Germline loops: CDR1 ENHRY, CDR2 SYGVKD. Trimming at V came to 6 bases and at J to 3 bases, leaving 7 bases not matched to a gene. The CDR3 spans 15 residues. The CDR3 region is CAISPGGVSNQPQHF. CDR3 coding DNA: TGTGCCATCAGCCCAGGGGGCGTATCCAATCAGCCCCAGCATTTT.

The chain combines TRBV6-2 or TRBV6-3 with TRBJ2-5, with TRBD2 as a possible D gene (6 bases). The CDR3 runs 15 residues. CDR1 MNHEY and CDR2 SVGEGT come from the germline V gene. V lost 2 bases and J lost 1, with 11 bases in between. DNA of the CDR3: TGTGCCAGCAGTTACAACCGGGGGACCCAAGAGACCCAGTACTTC. Translating it yields CASSYNRGTQETQYF.

The J gene is TRBJ1-1, the V gene TRBV10-3, with D perhaps TRBD1 (5 bases). This CDR3 contains 12 residues. Trimming shortened V by 6 bases and J by 3 bases, and 8 bases separated the two germline ends. Germline lookup yields CDR1 ENHRY and CDR2 SYGVKD. The CDR3, as DNA: TGTGCCATCAGGCAGGGTTACACTGAAGCTTTCTTT. This codes for CAIRQGYTEAFF.

J is TRBJ1-4 and V is TRBV2, with a tentative D call TRBD1 (5 bases). From germline, CDR1 is SNHLY and CDR2 FYNNEI. This CDR3 spans 14 amino acids. Trimming removed 4 bases at V and 5 bases at J, with 11 bases between. DNA of the CDR3: TGTGCCAGCAGTGTGTGGGGCCAGAATGAAAAACTGTTTTTT. Protein product: CASSVWGQNEKLFF.

The chain has TRBV6-2 or TRBV6-3 and TRBJ2-1, with 7 bases that match TRBD1. CDR1 and CDR2 (germline): MNHEY, SVGEGT. After removal of 5 bases from V and 9 bases from J, the junction contained 7 bases not matched to a gene. The CDR3 runs to 13 residues. The CDR3 sequence: CASSRDSYSEQFF. The CDR3 DNA is TGTGCCAGCAGTCGGGACAGTTATAGTGAGCAGTTCTTC.

The chain is built from TRBV9 and TRBJ1-2; 10 nucleotides match TRBD1. The V segment lost 3 bases and the J segment 5 bases; nucleotides outside the gene matches: 7. Looked up from germline, CDR1 is SGDLS and CDR2 is YYNGEE. CDR3 size: 15 residues. CDR3 nucleotide sequence: TGTGCCAGCAGCGCCGACCGGGACAGGGGATATGGCTACACCTTC. Protein sequence: CASSADRDRGYGYTF. The complete variable domain, with remaining parts taken from reference TRBV9 and TRBJ1-2, reads DSGVTQTPKHLITATGQRVTLRCSPRSGDLSVYWYQQSLDQGLQFLIQYYNGEERAKGNILERFSAQQFPDLHSELNLSSLELGDSALYFCASSADRDRGYGYTFGSGTRLTVV.

The chain joins TRBV19 to TRBJ1-1; the match to TRBD1 covers 8 bases. The CDR3 has 14 amino acids. In germline, CDR1 is LNHDA, CDR2 SQIVND (reference sequence). After removal of 0 bases from V and 7 bases from J, the junction contained 4 bases not matched to a gene. The CDR3 sequence is CASSIDSGTGEAFF. The CDR3 DNA is TGTGCCAGTAGTATAGATTCCGGGACAGGTGAAGCTTTCTTT.

This rearrangement joins TRBV27 to TRBJ2-3, with a weak D call TRBD1 (6 bases). CDR1 is MNHEY and CDR2 is SMNVEV in the germline V gene (reference sequence). This CDR3 is built from 18 residues. Trimming stripped 5 bases from V and 3 bases from J, with 24 bases between. CDR3 coding DNA: TGTGCCAGCAGTCCGGTTATCCAGGGGATTTTGGGGACAGATACGCAGTATTTT. This gives the protein CASSPVIQGILGTDTQYF.

The chain is built from TRBV7-2 and TRBJ1-1; D not resolved. This CDR3 contains 16 residues. Trimming took off 1 base at V and 2 bases at J, with 14 bases between the two ends. Germline loops: CDR1 SGHTA, CDR2 FQGNSA. The CDR3 coding sequence is TGTGCCAGCAGCTTAGACGTTGGCCGCTCTAACACTGAAGCTTTCTTT. Translated, it gives CASSLDVGRSNTEAFF.

V is TRBV7-2 and J is TRBJ1-3; TRBD1 matches at 8 bases. V was clipped by 5 bases and J by 2 bases; unmatched bases: 5. Germline V gene data show CDR1 as SGHTA and CDR2 as FQGNSA. CDR3 length: 15 amino acids. CDR3: CASSLDRGPGNTIYF. The CDR3 DNA reads as TGTGCCAGCAGCCTTGACAGGGGACCTGGAAACACCATATATTTT.

The V and J genes are TRBV7-2 and TRBJ2-2, with 7 nucleotides matching TRBD2. The CDR3 covers 16 residues. In germline, CDR1 is SGHTA, CDR2 FQGNSA. With 5 bases clipped from V and 9 bases from J, the junction kept 15 bases outside the gene matches. The CDR3 sequence is CASSRSGTTPSWELFF. The CDR3 region has the DNA TGTGCCAGCAGCCGTTCGGGGACTACCCCGAGTTGGGAGCTGTTTTTT.

The chain recombines TRBV7-9 with TRBJ1-5; 7 nucleotides align to TRBD1. Trimming removed 4 bases from V and 4 bases from J; junction bases left unmatched: 4. CDR1 and CDR2 from the germline V gene are SEHNR and FQNEAQ (reference sequence). There are 14 residues in the CDR3. This CDR3 reads CASSSGTANQPQHF. CDR3 in DNA: TGTGCCAGCAGCTCCGGGACAGCGAATCAGCCCCAGCATTTT. Variable domain in full (rest from reference TRBV7-9 and TRBJ1-5): DTGVSQNPRHKITKRGQNVTFRCDPISEHNRLYWYRQTLGQGPEFLTYFQNEAQLEKSRLLSDRFSAERPKGSFSTLEIQRTEQGDSAMYLCASSSGTANQPQHFGDGTRLSIL.

V is TRBV19 and J is TRBJ1-2; 7 nucleotides align to TRBD1. The germline V gene encodes CDR1 LNHDA and CDR2 SQIVND (reference sequence). CDR3 length: 14 residues. V shed 4 bases, J shed 3 bases, and the junction held 5 bases outside the gene matches. CDR3 DNA: TGTGCCAGTAGTAGTAGACAGGGCGACTATGGCTACACCTTC. Its translation is CASSSRQGDYGYTF.

V usage is TRBV24-1 and J usage is TRBJ2-1, with D possibly matching TRBD1 (6 bases). The germline V gene encodes CDR1 KGHDR and CDR2 SFDVKD. This CDR3 spans 16 amino acids. Trimming cost V 3 bases and J 2 bases, with 13 bases left between them. DNA for the CDR3: TGTGCCACCAGTGATCTCGGCCAGGGGCCCTACAATGAGCAGTTCTTC. It codes for CATSDLGQGPYNEQFF.

V is TRBV7-2 and J is TRBJ2-7; TRBD1 matches at 11 bases. The CDR3 extends over 16 amino acids. Germline CDR1 SGHTA, CDR2 FQGNSA. Trimming took 1 base from V and 7 from J; bases not matched to a gene: 9. The CDR3 reads CASSLGDGQGAREQYF. The CDR3 DNA sequence: TGTGCCAGCAGCTTAGGGGACGGACAGGGGGCGAGAGAGCAGTACTTC.

The V and J genes are TRBV3-1 (or the pseudogene TRBV3-2) and TRBJ1-1; 7 positions match TRBD1. The length of the CDR3 is 16 residues. Germline V gene sequence: CDR1 LGHDT, CDR2 YNNKEL (reference sequence). The junction had 9 bases not matched to a gene; V was cut back by 4 bases and J by 1 base. CDR3 amino acids: CASSPQLTGENTEAFF. DNA for the CDR3: TGTGCCAGCAGCCCCCAACTAACAGGGGAGAACACTGAAGCTTTCTTT.

The chain has TRBV6-5 and TRBJ2-3; 9 bases align to TRBD2. With V trimmed by 4 bases and J by 1 base, 3 bases remained unmatched. The CDR3 is made up of 15 amino acids. Per germline, CDR1 MNHEY and CDR2 SVGAGI. As DNA, the CDR3 is TGTGCCAGCAGTTTAGCGGGGGTTGGCACAGATACGCAGTATTTT. It yields the protein CASSLAGVGTDTQYF.

This CDR3 reads CASSFGDSYNSPLHF. The DNA for the CDR3 is TGTGCCAGCAGCTTCGGGGATTCCTATAATTCACCCCTCCACTTT. The genes are TRBV5-8 and TRBJ1-6; D is uncertain. The CDR3 sequence is 15 residues long. The V gene's germline CDR1 is SGHTS and CDR2 YDEGEE. V gave up 2 bases and J gave up 1 base, with 7 bases separating them.

The chain recombines TRBV7-2 with TRBJ1-1; 7 nucleotides line up with TRBD1. Germline V gene data show CDR1 as SGHTA and CDR2 as FQGNSA. V lost 5 bases to trimming and J lost 5 bases; unmatched junction nucleotides: 11. The CDR3 consists of 15 residues. The CDR3 DNA follows: TGTGCCAGCAGCGCTCTTACAGGGGTGGCAACTGAAGCTTTCTTT. It translates to CASSALTGVATEAFF.

V is TRBV4-2 and J is TRBJ2-3, with TRBD2 matching 7 bases. Germline CDR1 reads LGHNA; CDR2 reads YNFKEQ. Trimming at V came to 5 bases and at J to 1 base, leaving 9 bases not matched to a gene. The CDR3 runs 16 residues. The chain's CDR3 is CASSSSVAGGTDTQYF. The CDR3 coding sequence is TGTGCCAGCAGCTCTTCCGTTGCGGGGGGCACAGATACGCAGTATTTT.

The chain is built from TRBV18 and TRBJ1-4, with TRBD1 as a possible D gene (5 bases). Per the germline V gene, CDR1 is KGHSH and CDR2 is LQKENI. Trimming shortened V by 8 bases and J by 5 bases, and 12 bases separated the two germline ends. This CDR3 comprises 13 residues. The CDR3 DNA reads TGTGCCAGCCTACGGGGGAGGAATGAAAAACTGTTTTTT. Residues: CASLRGRNEKLFF. The entire variable domain, with the rest obtained from reference TRBV18 and TRBJ1-4, is as follows: NAGVMQNPRHLVRRRGQEARLRCSPMKGHSHVYWYRQLPEEGLKFMVYLQKENIIDESGMPKERFSAEFPKEGPSILRIQQVVRGDSAAYFCASLRGRNEKLFFGSGTQLSVL.

This clone was detected a few times. The chain has TRBV12-3 or TRBV12-4 and TRBJ1-2, with unresolved D. The CDR3 extends over 12 amino acids. The V gene lost 4 bases and the J gene lost 12 bases, with 15 bases spanning the gap. CDR3 DNA sequence: TGTGCCAGCAGTTCGACATCGGGAGGGAACACCTTC. It specifies CASSSTSGGNTF.

This chain connects TRBV9 to TRBJ1-4; D is ambiguous. From germline, CDR1 is SGDLS and CDR2 YYNGEE. The CDR3 totals 17 residues. Trimming pared 3 bases from V and 0 bases from J, leaving 15 bases between. This CDR3 is CASSANPVFATNEKLFF. The CDR3 DNA is TGTGCCAGCAGCGCCAACCCGGTTTTTGCAACTAATGAAAAACTGTTTTTT.